The source of this T cell receptor beta chain is a study of T-cell reconstitution after alpha-beta-depleted transplantation in children. This clonotype showed up just a few times. This sample's TCRbeta library carried unique molecular identifier barcodes. TCRdb processed the PCR reads anew with MiXCR; each CDR3 protein has one entry. The table includes around 400,000 distinct CDR3 sequences, under 13% detected once. The origin of this receptor is a human donor who donated a stem cell graft to a child with acute myeloid leukemia. This specimen consisted of PBMCs from the stem cell graft donor, obtained from the stem cell graft.

This chain's CDR3 is CASSYSGQGNQNIQYF. CDR3 coding DNA: TGTGCCAGCAGTTACTCGGGACAGGGGAATCAAAACATTCAGTACTTC. This chain connects TRBV6-2 or TRBV6-3 to TRBJ2-4, with TRBD1 identical over 10 bases. The V and J ends lost 0 bases and 5 bases, in that order; junction bases with no gene match: 4. The CDR3 contains 16 residues. Germline assignment: CDR1 MNHEY and CDR2 SVGEGT.